This passage covers 32 T cell receptor beta chains from one sample sequenced in a study of CD8+ T cells in alopecia areata. Following extraction, RNA underwent reverse transcription to cDNA, which served as the sequencing template. The repertoire was sequenced with immunoSEQ multiplex PCR; TCRdb's copy has only in-frame clones and lacks some. The sample includes some 190,000 clones, roughly three fifths of them seen just once. Treatment defined: oral pan-JAK inhibitor, 5-10 mg twice daily. Specimen: CD4+ T cells sorted from blood, collected at week 4, from a patient treated with tofacitinib. The origin of the receptors is a human donor with alopecia areata.

The J gene is TRBJ2-3, the V gene TRBV28; 12 bases fit TRBD2. V was clipped by 1 base and J by 7 bases; unmatched bases: 12. This CDR3 has 18 residues. Germline V CDR1 and CDR2: MDHEN, SYDVKM. CDR3 region: CASSLLGSSGRAMNTQYF. The CDR3 DNA is TGTGCCAGCAGTTTATTGGGTTCTAGCGGGAGGGCTATGAATACGCAGTATTTT.

This clone occurred a few times. The V and J genes are TRBV29-1 and TRBJ2-7, with D possibly being TRBD2 (5 bases). The CDR3 totals 13 residues. Trimming shortened V by 4 bases and J by 4 bases, and 14 bases separated the two germline ends. Germline lookup yields CDR1 SQVTM and CDR2 ANQGSEA. CDR3 nucleotide sequence: TGCAGCGTTGCCCAGGTGGGGAGATACGAGCAGTACTTC. Translated: CSVAQVGRYEQYF.

This clone was seen only once. V gene TRBV5-4 combines with J gene TRBJ2-5; unclear D gene. The CDR3 totals 12 residues. Germline CDR1 and CDR2: SGHNT and YYREEE (reference sequence). Trimming took off 1 base at V and 5 bases at J, with 6 bases between the two ends. In DNA form, the CDR3 reads TGTGCCAGCAGCTTGCCCTACGAGACCCAGTACTTC. The encoded protein is CASSLPYETQYF.

J is TRBJ2-5 and V is TRBV7-2; 13 bases are a match to TRBD2. Germline V lookup: CDR1 SGHTA, CDR2 FQGNSA. The CDR3 is 16 amino acids. Unmatched junction bases numbered 1, after V lost 1 base and J lost 2 bases. The CDR3 loop reads CASSLGLAGGQETQYF. The CDR3 coding sequence is TGTGCCAGCAGCTTAGGACTAGCGGGAGGTCAAGAGACCCAGTACTTC.

This clone turned up a few times. The rearrangement links TRBV27 to TRBJ2-4; 10 positions match TRBD1. Germline CDR1 MNHEY, CDR2 SMNVEV (reference sequence). The CDR3 is 16 residues long. V lost 6 bases and J lost 1; bases outside the gene matches: 6. CDR3 residues: CASSPGTGVAKNIQYF. The CDR3 region has the DNA TGTGCCAGCAGCCCCGGGACAGGGGTCGCCAAAAACATTCAGTACTTC.

The chain couples TRBV4-3 to TRBJ2-1; TRBD2 might be the D (5 bases). Germline CDR1 reads LGHNA; CDR2 reads YSLEER. The CDR3 is 13 residues long. Trimming left V 0 bases short and J 9 bases short, with 9 bases between. DNA for the CDR3: TGCGCCAGCAGCCAAGAACCAGGAGGTGAGCAGTTCTTC. Translated: CASSQEPGGEQFF.

This clone was found a few times. The rearrangement uses TRBV11-2 and TRBJ1-2, with D hard to call. The CDR3 sequence is 16 residues long. Germline CDR1 and CDR2: SGHAT and FQNNGV. Trimming pared 0 bases from V and 7 bases from J, leaving 18 bases between. CDR3 sequence: CASSLDMWASRSGYTF. CDR3 bases: TGTGCCAGCAGCTTAGATATGTGGGCAAGTCGTAGTGGCTACACCTTC.

This clone was picked up a small number of times. The rearrangement joins TRBV5-1 to TRBJ2-7, with D tentatively TRBD1 (6 bases). The V and J ends lost 2 bases and 1 base respectively, with 13 bases between them. The CDR3 contains 15 residues. Germline V lookup: CDR1 SGHRS, CDR2 YFSETQ. The CDR3 nucleotides are TGCGCCAGCAGCTTATTGGCAGGGGAATCCTACGAGCAGTACTTC. This encodes CASSLLAGESYEQYF.

The chain joins TRBV29-1 to TRBJ2-3, with D uncertain. Trimming shortened V by 7 bases and J by 0 bases, and 8 bases separated the two germline ends. CDR3 size: 12 residues. The germline CDR1 and CDR2 sequences are SQVTM and ANQGSEA. In DNA form, the CDR3 reads TGCAGCGCCGAACCTAGCACAGATACGCAGTATTTT. The encoded protein is CSAEPSTDTQYF.

The rearrangement links TRBV7-9 to TRBJ2-3; no definite D call. V lost 3 bases to trimming and J lost 6 bases, with 16 bases between them. The CDR3 is 15 amino acids. The germline V gene encodes CDR1 SEHNR and CDR2 FQNEAQ (reference sequence). CDR3 loop: CASSFNLNLRDTQYF. CDR3 bases: TGTGCCAGCAGCTTCAACTTGAATCTTCGGGATACGCAGTATTTT.

Many counts were recorded for this clone. The chain recombines TRBV7-2 with TRBJ2-7, with unresolved D. The CDR3 runs to 14 residues. V was trimmed by 3 bases and J by 5 bases, leaving 14 bases between them. CDR1 is SGHTA, CDR2 FQGNSA, per germline. CDR3 sequence: CASSFLNGPNEQYF. The CDR3 region has the DNA TGTGCCAGCAGCTTTCTCAACGGGCCCAACGAGCAGTACTTC.

The rearrangement uses TRBV23-1 and TRBJ2-1; 10 nucleotides line up with TRBD1. TRBV23-1 falls under the ORF class, with uncertain function. This CDR3 has 14 residues. Losses at the gene ends were 8 bases for V and 4 bases for J; bases not matched to a gene: 5. The CDR3 here is CASYPGQGYNEQFF. In DNA form, the CDR3 reads TGCGCCAGCTATCCGGGACAGGGGTACAATGAGCAGTTCTTC.

This clone was seen a few times. The chain carries TRBV29-1 and TRBJ1-1; 9 bases match TRBD1. V was pared by 7 bases and J by 3 bases, with 6 bases of the junction left unmatched. The CDR3 totals 13 residues. The germline V gene encodes CDR1 SQVTM and CDR2 ANQGSEA. Here the CDR3 DNA reads TGCAGCGCCCTGGGACAGGGCTACACTGAAGCTTTCTTT. This translates into CSALGQGYTEAFF.

This chain links TRBV5-1 with TRBJ2-7; D uncertain. V lost 0 bases and J lost 5, with 12 bases in between. This CDR3 region has 14 residues. CDR1 SGHRS and CDR2 YFSETQ come from the germline V gene. CDR3 amino acids: CASSLVLHDDEQYF. The CDR3 DNA sequence: TGCGCCAGCAGCTTGGTTTTACACGACGACGAGCAGTACTTC.

The chain has TRBV5-1 and TRBJ2-7, with D uncertain. Trimming shortened V by 2 bases and J by 5 bases, and 11 bases separated the two germline ends. The CDR3 spans 13 residues. The germline CDR1 and CDR2 sequences are SGHRS and YFSETQ. CDR3 protein: CASSFQEGDEQYF. CDR3 DNA: TGCGCCAGCAGCTTTCAGGAAGGTGACGAGCAGTACTTC.

The chain uses TRBV2 and TRBJ1-2; 8 bases map to TRBD1. V dropped 5 bases and J dropped 7; count of bases not matched to a gene: 3. The CDR3 has 12 amino acids. Germline lookup yields CDR1 SNHLY and CDR2 FYNNEI. For the CDR3, the DNA is TGTGCCAGCAGTATTACAGGGGGTGGCTACACCTTC. Protein sequence: CASSITGGGYTF.

V is TRBV18 and J is TRBJ2-3, with TRBD2 identical over 14 bases. Trimming removed 5 bases from V and 6 bases from J; junction bases left unmatched: 4. In germline, CDR1 is KGHSH, CDR2 LQKENI. This CDR3 comprises 15 residues. CDR3 protein: CASSVGLAGEDTQYF. Here the CDR3 DNA reads TGTGCCAGCTCAGTGGGACTAGCGGGAGAGGATACGCAGTATTTT.

The gene calls are TRBV9 and TRBJ2-5; D is unclear. The V and J ends lost 2 bases and 2 bases respectively, with 10 bases between them. Germline CDR1 reads SGDLS; CDR2 reads YYNGEE. The CDR3 is made up of 14 amino acids. The CDR3 region has the DNA TGTGCCAGCAGCGTCATGGGAACTCAAGAGACCCAGTACTTC. Residues: CASSVMGTQETQYF.

This clone has just a few counts. The J gene is TRBJ2-7, the V gene TRBV6-6, with D tentatively TRBD1 or TRBD2 (5 bases each). V was cut by 6 bases and J by 3 bases, with 18 bases left in between. CDR3 length equals 15 residues. CDR1 and CDR2 from the germline V gene are MNHNY and SVGAGI (reference sequence). CDR3 sequence: CASRTRDGGLYEQYF. The CDR3 coding sequence is TGTGCCAGCAGGACCCGGGACGGAGGACTCTACGAGCAGTACTTC.

This clone was seen only a few times. The chain carries TRBV6-5 and TRBJ1-4; the D gene is possibly TRBD1 (5 bases). The CDR3 has 12 amino acids. The V gene lost 5 bases and the J gene lost 6 bases, with 7 bases spanning the gap. The germline gives CDR1 MNHEY, CDR2 SVGAGI. As DNA, the CDR3 is TGTGCCAGCAGTCGGGGGGATGAAAAACTGTTTTTT. Encoded protein: CASSRGDEKLFF.

The gene calls are TRBV4-2 and TRBJ2-7; D is undetermined. CDR3 length: 13 residues. Deletions cut 0 bases from V and 6 bases from J, with 9 bases between. CDR1 LGHNA and CDR2 YNFKEQ come from the germline V gene. The CDR3 protein is CASSQDAQTEQYF. The CDR3 DNA sequence: TGTGCCAGCAGCCAAGATGCGCAGACCGAGCAGTACTTC.

The rearrangement joins TRBV7-9 to TRBJ2-5; 9 bases fit TRBD2. The CDR3 has 13 residues. J gave up 2 bases and V 8 bases, and 3 bases lay outside the gene matches. The germline gives CDR1 SEHNR, CDR2 FQNEAQ (reference sequence). Here the CDR3 reads CASGLAGQETQYF. In DNA, the CDR3 is TGTGCCAGCGGGCTAGCGGGACAAGAGACCCAGTACTTC.

The chain has TRBV19 and TRBJ2-2, with a weak D call TRBD1 (6 bases). The CDR3 totals 14 residues. Germline CDR1 reads LNHDA; CDR2 reads SQIVND (reference sequence). V lost 2 bases to trimming and J lost 4 bases, with 8 bases between them. This CDR3 is CASSIKGGTGELFF. For the CDR3, the DNA is TGTGCCAGTAGTATAAAAGGGGGCACCGGGGAGCTGTTTTTT.

The chain links TRBV21-1 to TRBJ1-5. TRBV21-1 is classified as a pseudogene. The CDR3 is 16 residues long. The CDR3 DNA reads as TGTGCCAGCAGCGGGGGTGGCGGGTGGAGCAATCAGCCCCAGCATTTT. Translation: CASSGGGGWSNQPQHF.

The chain carries TRBV30 and TRBJ1-1; D remains unclear. Germline V CDR1 and CDR2: GTSNPN, SVGIG (reference sequence). The germline V and J ends were trimmed by 8 bases and 1 base, with 11 bases remaining between them. CDR3 length equals 12 residues. DNA for the CDR3: TGTGCCAGAGGACGGGAGAACACTGAAGCTTTCTTT. Translated, it gives CARGRENTEAFF.

The chain has TRBV29-1 and TRBJ1-1; D may be TRBD1 (5 bases). V was pared by 3 bases and J by 7 bases, with 18 bases between. The length of the CDR3 is 14 residues. CDR1 is SQVTM, CDR2 ANQGSEA, per germline. The CDR3 reads CSVEARDASVEAFF. Here the CDR3 DNA reads TGCAGCGTTGAGGCCAGGGATGCATCGGTTGAAGCTTTCTTT.

This clone was observed a handful of times. J is TRBJ2-1 and V is TRBV30, with TRBD2 matching over 8 bases. This CDR3 comprises 14 residues. In germline, CDR1 is GTSNPN, CDR2 SVGIG (reference sequence). V lost 4 bases, J lost 3 bases, and 5 bases stayed unmatched. CDR3: CAWTHSGSYNEQFF. DNA of the CDR3: TGTGCCTGGACCCACAGCGGGAGCTACAATGAGCAGTTCTTC.

V usage is TRBV28 and J usage is TRBJ1-2, with no clear D. V was clipped by 8 bases and J by 4 bases, with 8 bases between them. Germline CDR1 and CDR2: MDHEN and SYDVKM. This CDR3 has 11 residues. CDR3 loop: CASRLAYGYTF. The DNA for the CDR3 is TGTGCCAGCCGACTGGCCTATGGCTACACCTTC.

The chain employs TRBV7-5 and TRBJ2-7; TRBD2 reflects the table's D call only, with no check against the DNA. TRBV7-5 has pseudogene status. The CDR3 is 17 amino acids. CDR3 region: CARSYPRASGRAYEQYF. For the CDR3, the DNA is TGTGCCAGAAGCTACCCTCGGGCTAGCGGGAGGGCCTACGAGCAGTACTTC.

The chain employs TRBV29-1 and TRBJ2-2; no clear D gene. CDR3 length equals 13 residues. Trimming cost V 5 bases and J 6 bases, with 13 bases left between them. Germline loops: CDR1 SQVTM, CDR2 ANQGSEA. CDR3 amino acids: CSVRSASAGELFF. Here the CDR3 DNA reads TGCAGCGTTAGGTCAGCCTCGGCCGGGGAGCTGTTTTTT.

The chain carries TRBV2 and TRBJ2-1, with D unclear. Per germline, CDR1 SNHLY and CDR2 FYNNEI. The CDR3 runs to 11 residues. Trimming took off 6 bases at V and 8 bases at J, with 8 bases between the two ends. CDR3 amino acids: CASSYPDEQFF. The CDR3 coding sequence is TGTGCCAGCAGCTACCCTGATGAGCAGTTCTTC.

The V and J genes are TRBV13 and TRBJ1-1; D remains ambiguous. Trimming pared 0 bases from V and 1 base from J, leaving 6 bases between. CDR3 length: 14 residues. Germline V gene lookup returns CDR1 PRHDT and CDR2 FYEKMQ (reference sequence). CDR3 bases: TGTGCCAGCAGCTTAGGGAGGGCGAACACTGAAGCTTTCTTT. This encodes CASSLGRANTEAFF.